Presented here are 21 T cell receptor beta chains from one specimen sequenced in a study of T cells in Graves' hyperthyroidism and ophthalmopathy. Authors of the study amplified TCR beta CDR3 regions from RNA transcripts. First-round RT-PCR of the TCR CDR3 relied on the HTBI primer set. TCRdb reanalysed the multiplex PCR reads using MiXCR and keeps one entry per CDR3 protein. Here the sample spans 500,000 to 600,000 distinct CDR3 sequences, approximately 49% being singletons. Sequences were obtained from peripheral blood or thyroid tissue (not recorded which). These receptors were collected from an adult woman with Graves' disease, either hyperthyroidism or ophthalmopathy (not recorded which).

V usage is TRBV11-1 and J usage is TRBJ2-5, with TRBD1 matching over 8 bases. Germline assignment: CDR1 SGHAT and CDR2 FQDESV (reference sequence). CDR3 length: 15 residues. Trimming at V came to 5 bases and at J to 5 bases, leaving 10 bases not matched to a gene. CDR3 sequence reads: CASSPDREKRETQYF. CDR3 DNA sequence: TGTGCCAGCAGCCCGGACAGGGAAAAGCGGGAGACCCAGTACTTC.

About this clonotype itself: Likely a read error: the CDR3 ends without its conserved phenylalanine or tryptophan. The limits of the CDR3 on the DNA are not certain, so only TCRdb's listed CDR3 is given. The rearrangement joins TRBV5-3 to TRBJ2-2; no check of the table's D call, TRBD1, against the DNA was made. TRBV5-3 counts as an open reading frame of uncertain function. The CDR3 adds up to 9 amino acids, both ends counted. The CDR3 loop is CASHRLQGG.

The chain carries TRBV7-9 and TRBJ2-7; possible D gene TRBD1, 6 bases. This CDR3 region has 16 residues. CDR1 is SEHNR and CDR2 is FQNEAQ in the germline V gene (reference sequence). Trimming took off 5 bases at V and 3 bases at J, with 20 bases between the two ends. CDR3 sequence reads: CASSAMGSTGNYEQYF. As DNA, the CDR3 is TGTGCCAGCAGCGCCATGGGGTCAACAGGGAACTACGAGCAGTACTTC.

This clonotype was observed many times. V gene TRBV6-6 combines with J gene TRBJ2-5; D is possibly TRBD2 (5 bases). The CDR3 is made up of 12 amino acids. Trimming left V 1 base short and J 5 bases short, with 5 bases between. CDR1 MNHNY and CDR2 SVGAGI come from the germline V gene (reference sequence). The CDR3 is CASSYWRETQYF. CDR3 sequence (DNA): TGTGCCAGCAGTTACTGGAGGGAGACCCAGTACTTC.

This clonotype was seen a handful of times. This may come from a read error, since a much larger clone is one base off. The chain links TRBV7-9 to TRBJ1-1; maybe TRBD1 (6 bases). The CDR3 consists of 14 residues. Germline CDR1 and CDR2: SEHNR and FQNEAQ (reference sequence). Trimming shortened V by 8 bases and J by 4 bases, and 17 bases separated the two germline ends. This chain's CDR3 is CASGLPGGPTEAFF. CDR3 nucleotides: TGTGCCAGCGGCCTGCCGGGGGGCCCCACTGAAGCTTTCTTT.

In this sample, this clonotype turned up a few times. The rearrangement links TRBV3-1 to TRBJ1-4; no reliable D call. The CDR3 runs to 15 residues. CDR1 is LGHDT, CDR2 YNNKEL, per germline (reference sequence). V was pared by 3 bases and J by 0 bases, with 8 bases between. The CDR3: CASSQGGATNEKLFF. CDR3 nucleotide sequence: TGTGCCAGCAGCCAGGGCGGTGCAACTAATGAAAAACTGTTTTTT.

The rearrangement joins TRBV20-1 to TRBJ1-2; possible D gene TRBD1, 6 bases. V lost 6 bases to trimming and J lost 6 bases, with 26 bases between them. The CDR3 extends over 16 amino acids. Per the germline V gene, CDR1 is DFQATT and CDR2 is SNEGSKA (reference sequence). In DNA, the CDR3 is TGCAGTGCGGGTTCCCGGGACACTTCCGGGGACGATGGCTACACCTTC. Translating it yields CSAGSRDTSGDDGYTF.

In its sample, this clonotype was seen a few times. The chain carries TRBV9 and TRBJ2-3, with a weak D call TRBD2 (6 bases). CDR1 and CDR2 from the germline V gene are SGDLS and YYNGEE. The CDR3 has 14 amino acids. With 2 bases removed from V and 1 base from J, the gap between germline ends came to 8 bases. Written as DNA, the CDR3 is TGTGCCAGCAGCGTTTGGGAGGGCACAGATACGCAGTATTTT. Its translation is CASSVWEGTDTQYF.

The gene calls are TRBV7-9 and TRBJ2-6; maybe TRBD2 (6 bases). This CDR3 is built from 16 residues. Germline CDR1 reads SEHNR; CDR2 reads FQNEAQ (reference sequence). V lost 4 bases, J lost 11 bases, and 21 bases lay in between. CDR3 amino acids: CASSSDGGSFTYVLTF. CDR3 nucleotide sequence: TGTGCCAGCAGCTCTGACGGGGGTTCGTTTACCTACGTCCTGACTTTC.

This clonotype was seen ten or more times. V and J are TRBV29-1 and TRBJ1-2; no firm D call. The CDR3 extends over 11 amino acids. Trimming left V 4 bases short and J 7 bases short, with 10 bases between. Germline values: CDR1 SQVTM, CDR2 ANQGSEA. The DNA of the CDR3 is TGCAGCGTTGCCGGGCGGCGTGGCTACACCTTC. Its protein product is CSVAGRRGYTF.

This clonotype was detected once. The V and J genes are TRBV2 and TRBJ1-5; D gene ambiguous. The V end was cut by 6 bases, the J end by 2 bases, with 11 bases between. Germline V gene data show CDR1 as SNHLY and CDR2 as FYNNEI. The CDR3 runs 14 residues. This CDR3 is CASSRTRGNQPQHF. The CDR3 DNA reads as TGTGCCAGCAGCCGGACTCGGGGCAATCAGCCCCAGCATTTT. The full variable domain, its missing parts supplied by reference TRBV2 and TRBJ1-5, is EPEVTQTPSHQVTQMGQEVILRCVPISNHLYFYWYRQILGQKVEFLVSFYNNEISEKSEIFDDQFSVERPDGSNFTLKIRSTKLEDSAMYFCASSRTRGNQPQHFGDGTRLSIL.

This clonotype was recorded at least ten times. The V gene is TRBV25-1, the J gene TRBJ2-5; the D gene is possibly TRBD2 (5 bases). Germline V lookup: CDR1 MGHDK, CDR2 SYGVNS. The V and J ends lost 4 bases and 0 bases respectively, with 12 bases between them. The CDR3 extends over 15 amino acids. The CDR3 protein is CASSGPGMYQETQYF. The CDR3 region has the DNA TGTGCCAGCAGTGGTCCGGGGATGTACCAAGAGACCCAGTACTTC. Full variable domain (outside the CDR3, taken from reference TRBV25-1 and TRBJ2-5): EADIYQTPRYLVIGTGKKITLECSQTMGHDKMYWYQQDPGMELHLIHYSYGVNSTEKGDLSSESTVSRIRTEHFPLTLESARPSHTSQYLCASSGPGMYQETQYFGPGTRLLVL.

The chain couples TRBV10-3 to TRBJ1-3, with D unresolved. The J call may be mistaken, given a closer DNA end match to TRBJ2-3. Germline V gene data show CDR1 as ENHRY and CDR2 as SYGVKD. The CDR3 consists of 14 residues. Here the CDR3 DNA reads TGTGCCATCAGTGAGTCGACCGGGCCAGATACGCAGTATTTT. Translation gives CAISESTGPDTQYF.

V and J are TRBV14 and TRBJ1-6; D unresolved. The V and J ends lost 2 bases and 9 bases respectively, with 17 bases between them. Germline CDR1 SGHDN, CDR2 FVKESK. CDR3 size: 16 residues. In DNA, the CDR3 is TGTGCCAGCAGCCAACTCTCTACGGGCTTCGGTTCACCCCTCCACTTT. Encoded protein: CASSQLSTGFGSPLHF.

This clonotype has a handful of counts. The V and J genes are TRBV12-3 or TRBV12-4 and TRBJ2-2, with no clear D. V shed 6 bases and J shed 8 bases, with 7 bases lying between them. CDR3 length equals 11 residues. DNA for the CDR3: TGTGCCAGCAGCCCCTTAGGGGAGCTGTTTTTT. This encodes CASSPLGELFF.

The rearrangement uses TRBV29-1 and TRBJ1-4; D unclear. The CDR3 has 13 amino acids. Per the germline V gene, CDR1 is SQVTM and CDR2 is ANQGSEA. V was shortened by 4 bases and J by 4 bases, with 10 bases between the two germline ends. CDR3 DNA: TGCAGCGTTGTTGATGCGGTTAATGAAAAACTGTTTTTT. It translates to CSVVDAVNEKLFF.

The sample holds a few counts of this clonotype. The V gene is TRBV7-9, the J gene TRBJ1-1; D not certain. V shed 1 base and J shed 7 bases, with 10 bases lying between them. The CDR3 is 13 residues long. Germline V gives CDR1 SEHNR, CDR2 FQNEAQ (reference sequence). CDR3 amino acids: CASSLEGGGEAFF. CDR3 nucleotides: TGTGCCAGCAGCTTAGAAGGAGGTGGTGAAGCTTTCTTT. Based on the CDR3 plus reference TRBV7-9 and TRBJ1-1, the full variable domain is DTGVSQNPRHKITKRGQNVTFRCDPISEHNRLYWYRQTLGQGPEFLTYFQNEAQLEKSRLLSDRFSAERPKGSFSTLEIQRTEQGDSAMYLCASSLEGGGEAFFGQGTRLTVV.

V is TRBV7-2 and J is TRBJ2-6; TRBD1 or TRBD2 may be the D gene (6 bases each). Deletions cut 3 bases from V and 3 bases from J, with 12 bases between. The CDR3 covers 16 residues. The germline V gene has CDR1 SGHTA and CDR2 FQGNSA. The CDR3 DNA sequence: TGTGCCAGCAGCTTTGGGGGGCCAAGTGGGGCCAACGTCCTGACTTTC. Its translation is CASSFGGPSGANVLTF.

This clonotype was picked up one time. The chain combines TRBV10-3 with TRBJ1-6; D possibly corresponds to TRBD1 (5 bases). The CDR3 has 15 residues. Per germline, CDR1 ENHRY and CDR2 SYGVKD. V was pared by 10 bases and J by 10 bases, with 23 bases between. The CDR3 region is CATTDDQGRSSPLHF. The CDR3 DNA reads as TGTGCCACCACGGACGATCAGGGAAGGTCGTCACCCCTCCACTTT.

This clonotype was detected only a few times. The CDR3 DNA is TGTGCCTGGACCGGCGGGACAGGGGGATACGAGCAGTACTTC. This gives the protein CAWTGGTGGYEQYF. The rearrangement joins TRBV15 to TRBJ2-7, with 11 positions matching TRBD1. Unmatched junction bases numbered 10, after V lost 11 bases and J lost 4 bases. Germline loops: CDR1 LNHNV, CDR2 YYDKDF (reference sequence). The CDR3 has 14 residues.

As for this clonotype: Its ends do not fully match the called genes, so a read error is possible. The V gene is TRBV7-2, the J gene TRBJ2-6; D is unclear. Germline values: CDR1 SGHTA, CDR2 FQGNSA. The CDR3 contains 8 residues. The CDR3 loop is CASSPLSF. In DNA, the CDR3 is TGTGCCAGCAGCCCCCTGAGTTTC. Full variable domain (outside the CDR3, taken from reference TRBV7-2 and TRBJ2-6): GAGVSQSPSNKVTEKGKDVELRCDPISGHTALYWYRQSLGQGLEFLIYFQGNSAPDKSGLPSDRFSAERTGGSVSTLTIQRTQQEDSAVYLCASSPLSFGAGSRLTVL.